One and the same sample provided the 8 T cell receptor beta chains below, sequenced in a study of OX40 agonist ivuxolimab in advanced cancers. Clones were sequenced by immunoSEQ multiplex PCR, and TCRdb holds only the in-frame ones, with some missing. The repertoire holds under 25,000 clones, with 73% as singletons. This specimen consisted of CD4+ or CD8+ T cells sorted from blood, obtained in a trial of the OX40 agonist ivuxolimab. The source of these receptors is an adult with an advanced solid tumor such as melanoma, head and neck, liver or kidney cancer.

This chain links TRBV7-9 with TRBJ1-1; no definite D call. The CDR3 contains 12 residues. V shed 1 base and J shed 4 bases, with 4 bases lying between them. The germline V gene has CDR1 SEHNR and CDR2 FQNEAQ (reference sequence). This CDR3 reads CASSLGITEAFF. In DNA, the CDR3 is TGTGCCAGCAGCTTAGGGATCACTGAAGCTTTCTTT.

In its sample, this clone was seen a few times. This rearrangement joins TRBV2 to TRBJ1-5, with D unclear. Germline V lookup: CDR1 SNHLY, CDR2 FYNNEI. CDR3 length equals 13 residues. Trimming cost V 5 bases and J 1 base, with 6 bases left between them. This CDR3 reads CASSLESNQPQHF. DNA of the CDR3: TGTGCCAGCAGTCTGGAGAGCAATCAGCCCCAGCATTTT. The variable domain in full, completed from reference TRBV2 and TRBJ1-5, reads EPEVTQTPSHQVTQMGQEVILRCVPISNHLYFYWYRQILGQKVEFLVSFYNNEISEKSEIFDDQFSVERPDGSNFTLKIRSTKLEDSAMYFCASSLESNQPQHFGDGTRLSIL.

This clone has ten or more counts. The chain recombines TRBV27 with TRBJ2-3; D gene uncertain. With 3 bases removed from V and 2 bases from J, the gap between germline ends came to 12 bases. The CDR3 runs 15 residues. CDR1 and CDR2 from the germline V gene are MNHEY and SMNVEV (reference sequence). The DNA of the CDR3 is TGTGCCAGCAGTTTCTTCCCTGAGGACACAGATACGCAGTATTTT. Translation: CASSFFPEDTDTQYF.

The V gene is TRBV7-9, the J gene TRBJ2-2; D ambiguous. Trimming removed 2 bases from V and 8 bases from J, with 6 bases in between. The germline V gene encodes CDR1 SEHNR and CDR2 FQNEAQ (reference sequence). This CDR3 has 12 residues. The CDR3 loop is CASSLLTGELFF. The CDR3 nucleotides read TGTGCCAGCAGCTTACTTACAGGGGAGCTGTTTTTT. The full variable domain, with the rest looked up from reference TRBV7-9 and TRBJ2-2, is DTGVSQNPRHKITKRGQNVTFRCDPISEHNRLYWYRQTLGQGPEFLTYFQNEAQLEKSRLLSDRFSAERPKGSFSTLEIQRTEQGDSAMYLCASSLLTGELFFGEGSRLTVL.

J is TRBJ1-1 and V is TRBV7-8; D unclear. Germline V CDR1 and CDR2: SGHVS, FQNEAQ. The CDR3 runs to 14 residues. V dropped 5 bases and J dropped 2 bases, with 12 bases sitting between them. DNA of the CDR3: TGTGCCAGCAGCCCCTCTGGGAGTAACACTGAAGCTTTCTTT. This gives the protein CASSPSGSNTEAFF.

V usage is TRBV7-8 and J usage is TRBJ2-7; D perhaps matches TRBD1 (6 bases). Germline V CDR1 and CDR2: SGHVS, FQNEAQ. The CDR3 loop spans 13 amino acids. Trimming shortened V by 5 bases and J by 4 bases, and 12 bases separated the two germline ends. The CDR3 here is CASSPPTGYEQYF. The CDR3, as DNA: TGTGCCAGCAGCCCTCCTACAGGGTACGAGCAGTACTTC.

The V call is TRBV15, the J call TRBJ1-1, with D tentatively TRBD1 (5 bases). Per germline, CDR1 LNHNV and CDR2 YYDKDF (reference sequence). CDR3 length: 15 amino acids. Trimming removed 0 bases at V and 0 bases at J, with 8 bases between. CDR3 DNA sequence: TGTGCCACCAGCAGAGATCGGGGGATGAACACTGAAGCTTTCTTT. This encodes CATSRDRGMNTEAFF. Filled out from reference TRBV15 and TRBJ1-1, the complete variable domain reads DAMVIQNPRYQVTQFGKPVTLSCSQTLNHNVMYWYQQKSSQAPKLLFHYYDKDFNNEADTPDNFQSRRPNTSFCFLDIRSPGLGDTAMYLCATSRDRGMNTEAFFGQGTRLTVV.

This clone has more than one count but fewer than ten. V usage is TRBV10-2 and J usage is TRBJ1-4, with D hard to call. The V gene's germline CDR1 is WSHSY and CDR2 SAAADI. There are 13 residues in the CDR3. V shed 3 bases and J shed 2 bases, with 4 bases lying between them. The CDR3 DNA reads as TGCGCCAGCAGTGATGGGACTAATGAAAAACTGTTTTTT. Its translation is CASSDGTNEKLFF.